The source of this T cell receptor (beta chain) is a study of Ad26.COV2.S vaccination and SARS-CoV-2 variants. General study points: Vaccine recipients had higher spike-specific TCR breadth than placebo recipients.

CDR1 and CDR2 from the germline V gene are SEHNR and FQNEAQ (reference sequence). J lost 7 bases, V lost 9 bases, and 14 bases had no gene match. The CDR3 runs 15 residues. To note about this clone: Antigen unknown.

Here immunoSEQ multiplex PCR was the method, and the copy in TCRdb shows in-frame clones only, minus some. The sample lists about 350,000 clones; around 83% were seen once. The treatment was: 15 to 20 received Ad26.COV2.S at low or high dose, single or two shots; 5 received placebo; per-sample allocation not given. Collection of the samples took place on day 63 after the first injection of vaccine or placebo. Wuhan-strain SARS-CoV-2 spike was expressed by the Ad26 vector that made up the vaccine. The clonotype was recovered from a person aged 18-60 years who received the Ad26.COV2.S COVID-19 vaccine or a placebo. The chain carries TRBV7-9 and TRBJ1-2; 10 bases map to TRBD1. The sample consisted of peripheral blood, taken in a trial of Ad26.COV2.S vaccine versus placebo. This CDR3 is CASSAGTGALGGYTF. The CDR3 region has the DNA TGTGCCAGTTCCGCCGGGACAGGGGCCTTGGGTGGCTACACCTTC.